The rows below give T cell receptor beta chains drawn from one sample of a study of cytomegalovirus exposure and HLA in healthy donors. Sequencing used immunoSEQ multiplex PCR; TCRdb keeps in-frame clones, though not all of them. In the table there are 69,000 or so clones, 75% to 80% of which are singletons. The sequenced material came from PBMCs. These receptors came from a young man in good health and CMV-seronegative. Each CDR3 is given with its conserved first and last residue. Each record gives: J gene, CDR3 length, D gene, clone size, V gene, CDR3 DNA, CDR3 protein. D genes are given only for firm matches. Clone size is shown for a subset of rows, as once, few, many or a class of expanded clone.

J: TRBJ1-1; length: 17; D: .; size: few; V: TRBV5-6; DNA: TGTGCCAGCAGCCCTTCGGGCACTCCGGGACATCGGACTGAAGCTTTCTTT; CDR3: CASSPSGTPGHRTEAFF
J: TRBJ2-3; length: 13; D: .; size: few; V: TRBV6-6; DNA: TGTGCCAGCCTAAAGGGAGCCACAGATACGCAGTATTTT; CDR3: CASLKGATDTQYF
J: TRBJ2-5; length: 14; D: TRBD1; size: .; V: TRBV5-6; DNA: TGTGCCAGCAGCTTCGGGACAGAGGCAGAGACCCAGTACTTC; CDR3: CASSFGTEAETQYF
J: TRBJ2-5; length: 16; D: TRBD2; size: .; V: TRBV6-6; DNA: TGTGCCAGCAGTTCCGGACTAGCGGGGGCCCAAGAGACCCAGTACTTC; CDR3: CASSSGLAGAQETQYF
J: TRBJ1-1; length: 17; D: TRBD1; size: .; V: TRBV9; DNA: TGTGCCAGCACCCCTACAGGGGGAACAGGGGGCGGTACTGAAGCTTTCTTT; CDR3: CASTPTGGTGGGTEAFF
J: TRBJ2-7; length: 15; D: TRBD2; size: .; V: TRBV5-1; DNA: TGCGCCAGCAGCCTCGGGGCAGGGAGGGCCTACGAGCAGTACTTC; CDR3: CASSLGAGRAYEQYF
J: TRBJ2-3; length: 14; D: .; size: once; V: TRBV7-9; DNA: TGTGCCAGCAGATCGAGTGCTAACACAGATACGCAGTATTTT; CDR3: CASRSSANTDTQYF
J: TRBJ1-6; length: 14; D: TRBD1; size: .; V: TRBV11-3; DNA: TGTGCCAGCAGCTATTCCGGGACAGTCTCACCCCTCCACTTT; CDR3: CASSYSGTVSPLHF
J: TRBJ2-1; length: 16; D: TRBD1; size: .; V: TRBV4-2; DNA: TGTGCCAGCAGCCAAGAAACCGGGACAGGGGGCAGGGAGCAGTTCTTC; CDR3: CASSQETGTGGREQFF
J: TRBJ2-4; length: 16; D: TRBD2; size: .; V: TRBV4-3; DNA: TGCGCCAGCAGCCAAGGACTAGCGGATCTCAAAAACATTCAGTACTTC; CDR3: CASSQGLADLKNIQYF
J: TRBJ2-3; length: 15; D: .; size: once; V: TRBV21-1; DNA: TGTGCCAGCAGCCCCAGCGGGGGGGCCACAGATACGCAGTATTTT; CDR3: CASSPSGGATDTQYF
J: TRBJ2-5; length: 13; D: TRBD1; size: .; V: TRBV7-9; DNA: TGTGCCAGCAGCGCGACAGGGCGGGAGACCCAGTACTTC; CDR3: CASSATGRETQYF
J: TRBJ2-5; length: 17; D: .; size: .; V: TRBV4-2; DNA: TGTGCCAGCAGCCAAGTAAGATTTGGGGGGAGTCAAGAGACCCAGTACTTC; CDR3: CASSQVRFGGSQETQYF
J: TRBJ1-1; length: 15; D: TRBD1; size: .; V: TRBV6-6; DNA: TGTGCCAGCAGTCCACCGACAGGGGAGAACACTGAAGCTTTCTTT; CDR3: CASSPPTGENTEAFF
J: TRBJ2-1; length: 16; D: TRBD2; size: .; V: TRBV5-1; DNA: TGCGCCAGCAGCTTTAGGACTAGCGGGGTTATGCTGCAGGAGTTCTTC; CDR3: CASSFRTSGVMLQEFF
J: TRBJ2-5; length: 16; D: TRBD2; size: .; V: TRBV9; DNA: TGTGCCAGCAGCGTAGGACTAGCGGGGGGGGATGAGACCCAGTACTTC; CDR3: CASSVGLAGGDETQYF
J: TRBJ2-6; length: 13; D: TRBD1; size: .; V: TRBV11-2; DNA: TGTGCCAGCAGCGGGGGACAGGTGGACGTCCTGACTTTC; CDR3: CASSGGQVDVLTF
J: TRBJ1-2; length: 15; D: TRBD1; size: .; V: TRBV7-9; DNA: TGTGCCAGCAGCCTCGGGACAGCAATTAACTATGGCTACACCTTC; CDR3: CASSLGTAINYGYTF
J: TRBJ2-1; length: 16; D: TRBD2; size: .; V: TRBV14; DNA: TGTGCCAGCAGCCCCCTCGGAGCGGGGGGGAGTAATGAGCAGTTCTTC; CDR3: CASSPLGAGGSNEQFF
J: TRBJ2-3; length: 17; D: .; size: .; V: TRBV7-2; DNA: TGTGCCAGCAGCTTCGGTACAGGGCAGTATAGCACAGATACGCAGTATTTT; CDR3: CASSFGTGQYSTDTQYF
J: TRBJ2-1; length: 11; D: .; size: .; V: TRBV7-9; DNA: TGTGCCAGCAGCTTAGTGGACAAGCAGTTCTTC; CDR3: CASSLVDKQFF
J: TRBJ2-5; length: 14; D: TRBD2; size: .; V: TRBV14; DNA: TGTGCCAGCAACGCGGGACTAGCAATGGAGACCCAGTACTTC; CDR3: CASNAGLAMETQYF
J: TRBJ1-2; length: 13; D: TRBD1; size: .; V: TRBV19; DNA: TGTGCCAGTCTCCGACAGGGCCACTATGGCTACACCTTC; CDR3: CASLRQGHYGYTF
J: TRBJ1-5; length: 16; D: .; size: .; V: TRBV28; DNA: TGTGCCAGCAGTTTATTCATCGGGGATAGCAATCAGCCCCAGCATTTT; CDR3: CASSLFIGDSNQPQHF
J: TRBJ1-5; length: 11; D: .; size: .; V: TRBV10-3; DNA: TGTGCCGCGGGGGGGGCTCAGCCCCAGCATTTT; CDR3: CAAGGAQPQHF
J: TRBJ2-2; length: 16; D: TRBD2; size: few; V: TRBV29-1; DNA: TGCAGCGTTGAAGAACCCCTAGCGGGGAGCACCGGGGAGCTGTTTTTT; CDR3: CSVEEPLAGSTGELFF
J: TRBJ2-2; length: 15; D: TRBD1; size: few; V: TRBV10-3; DNA: TGTGCCCTAAGGGCCGGGACAGCGAACACCGGGGAGCTGTTTTTT; CDR3: CALRAGTANTGELFF
J: TRBJ2-7; length: 15; D: .; size: .; V: TRBV30; DNA: TGTGCCTGGAGTGTATCCGGGATCCGTACCTACGAGCAGTACTTC; CDR3: CAWSVSGIRTYEQYF
J: TRBJ1-2; length: 16; D: .; size: .; V: TRBV10-3; DNA: TGTGCCATCAGTGAGGGAGCCGGGGTTCGAGACTATGGCTACACCTTC; CDR3: CAISEGAGVRDYGYTF
J: TRBJ1-2; length: 16; D: .; size: .; V: TRBV7-9; DNA: TGTGCCAGCAGCTTTCTCACACTTGGGTCTAGCTATGGCTACACCTTC; CDR3: CASSFLTLGSSYGYTF
J: TRBJ1-1; length: 15; D: .; size: .; V: TRBV14; DNA: TGTGCCAGCAGCCTCCTAACCGGGGGTCTCCTTGAAGCTTTCTTT; CDR3: CASSLLTGGLLEAFF
J: TRBJ1-1; length: 14; D: .; size: .; V: TRBV4-3; DNA: TGCGCCAGCAGCCAAGTAGCGGGGCAGAGGGAAGCTTTCTTT; CDR3: CASSQVAGQREAFF
J: TRBJ1-1; length: 15; D: TRBD1; size: .; V: TRBV19; DNA: TGTGCCAGTAGTATCCGACAGGGTGGCTACACTGAAGCTTTCTTT; CDR3: CASSIRQGGYTEAFF
J: TRBJ2-7; length: 15; D: TRBD1; size: .; V: TRBV7-2; DNA: TGTGCCAGCAGCTGGGGGAGCGACAGGGGCCACGAGCAGTACTTC; CDR3: CASSWGSDRGHEQYF
J: TRBJ2-1; length: 17; D: .; size: .; V: TRBV13; DNA: TGTGCCAGCAGCCCCCGGATTGCGGCGGGCCTCTACAATGAGCAGTTCTTC; CDR3: CASSPRIAAGLYNEQFF
J: TRBJ2-3; length: 14; D: TRBD1; size: .; V: TRBV9; DNA: TGTGCCAGTGGGGAACAGGGGGGCACAGATACGCAGTATTTT; CDR3: CASGEQGGTDTQYF
J: TRBJ2-5; length: 17; D: TRBD2; size: once; V: TRBV25-1; DNA: TGTGCCAGCAGTGACCTAACTAGCGGGGCAATGGGGGAGACCCAGTACTTC; CDR3: CASSDLTSGAMGETQYF
J: TRBJ1-2; length: 14; D: TRBD1; size: .; V: TRBV6-1; DNA: TGTGCCAGCAGGACAGGGTCTCCTTCCTATGGCTACACCTTC; CDR3: CASRTGSPSYGYTF
J: TRBJ2-1; length: 15; D: TRBD2; size: once; V: TRBV5-6; DNA: TGTGCCAGCAGACCGGGACTAGCGGGCTACAATGAGCAGTTCTTC; CDR3: CASRPGLAGYNEQFF
J: TRBJ2-2; length: 15; D: .; size: .; V: TRBV28; DNA: TGTGCCAGCAGTAGGTGGCAGGGTTCGTCCGGGGAGCTGTTTTTT; CDR3: CASSRWQGSSGELFF
J: TRBJ2-7; length: 14; D: .; size: .; V: TRBV5-4; DNA: TGTGCCAGCAGCTTGGCGGGGATCTCCTACGAGCAGTACTTC; CDR3: CASSLAGISYEQYF
J: TRBJ2-1; length: 16; D: TRBD2; size: .; V: TRBV27; DNA: TGTGCCAGCAGTTTACGGGGGACCGGGGGGGTCGATGAGCAGTTCTTC; CDR3: CASSLRGTGGVDEQFF
J: TRBJ2-5; length: 13; D: .; size: .; V: TRBV6-1; DNA: TGTGCCAGCAGTGACACATGGGCAGAGACCCAGTACTTC; CDR3: CASSDTWAETQYF
J: TRBJ1-4; length: 15; D: TRBD1; size: .; V: TRBV28; DNA: TGTGCCAGCGGCATCCTGAGGGGGCGCGGTGAAAAACTGTTTTTT; CDR3: CASGILRGRGEKLFF
J: TRBJ2-7; length: 16; D: TRBD1; size: .; V: TRBV2; DNA: TGTGCCAGCAGTGAAGCCCTACAGGGGGCCTCCTACGAGCAGTACTTC; CDR3: CASSEALQGASYEQYF
J: TRBJ2-2; length: 18; D: .; size: .; V: TRBV18; DNA: TGTGCCAGCTCACTCCGTCCCCCGGCCTCGGGGTACACCGGGGAGCTGTTTTTT; CDR3: CASSLRPPASGYTGELFF
J: TRBJ2-3; length: 16; D: TRBD2; size: .; V: TRBV7-6; DNA: TGTGCCAGCAGCTTGGGAGGGCGGGGGGCCACAGATACGCAGTATTTT; CDR3: CASSLGGRGATDTQYF
J: TRBJ2-1; length: 15; D: TRBD2; size: .; V: TRBV6-4; DNA: TGTGCCAGCAGCCCTAGCGGGGGGATCTACAATGAGCAGTTCTTC; CDR3: CASSPSGGIYNEQFF
J: TRBJ2-5; length: 13; D: TRBD1; size: .; V: TRBV10-3; DNA: TGTGCCATCGGCCGGGACAGGGTGGAGACCCAGTACTTC; CDR3: CAIGRDRVETQYF
J: TRBJ1-6; length: 12; D: .; size: .; V: TRBV27; DNA: TGTGCCAGCAGTTTTAGTAATTCACCCCTCCACTTT; CDR3: CASSFSNSPLHF
J: TRBJ1-1; length: 17; D: .; size: .; V: TRBV4-1; DNA: TGCGCCAGCAGCCAAGGCCTGGCCCGCAGGGTGTACACTGAAGCTTTCTTT; CDR3: CASSQGLARRVYTEAFF
J: TRBJ1-6; length: 14; D: .; size: .; V: TRBV5-6; DNA: TGTGCCAGCAGCTTGGCGATCGGGGGTTCACCCCTCCACTTT; CDR3: CASSLAIGGSPLHF
J: TRBJ1-2; length: 19; D: TRBD1; size: .; V: TRBV5-4; DNA: TGTGCCAGCAGTTCCCTTCCCCGGACAGGGCTAAATGACTTGATTGGCTACACCTTC; CDR3: CASSSLPRTGLNDLIGYTF
J: TRBJ2-5; length: 11; D: TRBD1; size: .; V: TRBV10-3; DNA: TGTGCCACTGGACAGGGCGGAACCCAGTACTTC; CDR3: CATGQGGTQYF